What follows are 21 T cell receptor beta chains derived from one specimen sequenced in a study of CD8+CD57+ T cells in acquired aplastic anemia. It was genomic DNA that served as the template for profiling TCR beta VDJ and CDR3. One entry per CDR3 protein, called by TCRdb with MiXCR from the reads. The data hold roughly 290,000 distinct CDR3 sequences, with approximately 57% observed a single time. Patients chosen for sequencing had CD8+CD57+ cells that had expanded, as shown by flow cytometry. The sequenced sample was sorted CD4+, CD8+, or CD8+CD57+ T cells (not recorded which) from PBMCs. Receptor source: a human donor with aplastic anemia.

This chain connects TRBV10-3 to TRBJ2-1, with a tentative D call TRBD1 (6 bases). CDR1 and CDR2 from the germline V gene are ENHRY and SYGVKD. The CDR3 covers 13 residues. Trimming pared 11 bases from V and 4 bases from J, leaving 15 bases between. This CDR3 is CASMRGGYNEQFF. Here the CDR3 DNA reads TGTGCCTCAATGCGAGGGGGATACAATGAGCAGTTCTTC.

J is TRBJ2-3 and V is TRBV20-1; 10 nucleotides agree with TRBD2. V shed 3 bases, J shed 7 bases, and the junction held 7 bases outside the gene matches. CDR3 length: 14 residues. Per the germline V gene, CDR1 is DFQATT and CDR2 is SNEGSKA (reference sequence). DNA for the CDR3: TGCAGTGCTAGGCAGCGGGAGGGTCAGAATACGCAGTATTTT. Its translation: CSARQREGQNTQYF.

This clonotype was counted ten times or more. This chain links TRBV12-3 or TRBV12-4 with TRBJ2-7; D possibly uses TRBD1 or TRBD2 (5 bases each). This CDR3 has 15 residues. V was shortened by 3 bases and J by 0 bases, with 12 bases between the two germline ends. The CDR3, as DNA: TGTGCCAGCAGTTTGGGGGATATAGGCTCCTACGAGCAGTACTTC. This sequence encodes CASSLGDIGSYEQYF.

The CDR3 is CSAPTSGPTDTQYF. In DNA form, the CDR3 reads TGCAGTGCTCCGACTAGCGGGCCCACAGATACGCAGTATTTT. The gene calls are TRBV20-1 and TRBJ2-3; the match to TRBD2 covers 10 bases. CDR1 is DFQATT, CDR2 SNEGSKA, per germline (reference sequence). The CDR3 sequence is 14 residues long. With V trimmed by 5 bases and J by 2 bases, 4 bases remained unmatched.

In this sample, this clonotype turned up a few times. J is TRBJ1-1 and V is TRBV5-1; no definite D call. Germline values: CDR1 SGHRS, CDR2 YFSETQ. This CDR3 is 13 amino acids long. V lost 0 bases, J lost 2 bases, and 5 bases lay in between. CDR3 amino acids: CASSLGANTEAFF. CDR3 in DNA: TGCGCCAGCAGCTTGGGGGCTAACACTGAAGCTTTCTTT. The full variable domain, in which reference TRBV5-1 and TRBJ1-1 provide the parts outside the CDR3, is KAGVTQTPRYLIKTRGQQVTLSCSPISGHRSVSWYQQTPGQGLQFLFEYFSETQRNKGNFPGRFSGRQFSNSRSEMNVSTLELGDSALYLCASSLGANTEAFFGQGTRLTVV.

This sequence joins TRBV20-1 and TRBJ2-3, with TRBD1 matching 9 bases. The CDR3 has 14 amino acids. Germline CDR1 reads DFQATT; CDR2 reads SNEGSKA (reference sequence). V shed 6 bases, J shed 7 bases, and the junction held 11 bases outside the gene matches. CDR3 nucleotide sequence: TGCAGTGCGATGGACAGGGGTGTGATCTATACGCAGTATTTT. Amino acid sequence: CSAMDRGVIYTQYF.

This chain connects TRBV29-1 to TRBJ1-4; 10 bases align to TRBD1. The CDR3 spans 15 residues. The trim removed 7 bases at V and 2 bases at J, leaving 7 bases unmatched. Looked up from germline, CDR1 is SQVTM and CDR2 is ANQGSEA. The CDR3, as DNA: TGCAGCGAGCGGACAGGGGGTGGGACTAATGAAAAACTGTTTTTT. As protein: CSERTGGGTNEKLFF.

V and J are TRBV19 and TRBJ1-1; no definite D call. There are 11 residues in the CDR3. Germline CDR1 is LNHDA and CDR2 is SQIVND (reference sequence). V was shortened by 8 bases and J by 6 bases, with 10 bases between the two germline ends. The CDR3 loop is CASGLYPEAFF. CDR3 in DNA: TGTGCCAGTGGATTATACCCTGAAGCTTTCTTT. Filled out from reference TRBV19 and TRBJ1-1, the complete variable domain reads DGGITQSPKYLFRKEGQNVTLSCEQNLNHDAMYWYRQDPGQGLRLIYYSQIVNDFQKGDIAEGYSVSREKKESFPLTVTSAQKNPTAFYLCASGLYPEAFFGQGTRLTVV.

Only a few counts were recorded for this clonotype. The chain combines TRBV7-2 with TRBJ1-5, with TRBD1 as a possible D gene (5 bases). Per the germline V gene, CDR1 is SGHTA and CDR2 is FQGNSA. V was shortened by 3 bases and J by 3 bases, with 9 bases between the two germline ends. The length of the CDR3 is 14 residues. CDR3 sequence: CASSFGGPNQPQHF. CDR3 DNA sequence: TGTGCCAGCAGCTTCGGGGGACCCAATCAGCCCCAGCATTTT. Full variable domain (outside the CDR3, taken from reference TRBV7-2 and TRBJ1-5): GAGVSQSPSNKVTEKGKDVELRCDPISGHTALYWYRQSLGQGLEFLIYFQGNSAPDKSGLPSDRFSAERTGGSVSTLTIQRTQQEDSAVYLCASSFGGPNQPQHFGDGTRLSIL.

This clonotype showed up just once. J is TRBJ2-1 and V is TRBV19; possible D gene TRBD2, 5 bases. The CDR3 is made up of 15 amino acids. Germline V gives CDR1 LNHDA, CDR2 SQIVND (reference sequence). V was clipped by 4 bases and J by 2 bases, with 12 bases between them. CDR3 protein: CASSTSSSPYNEQFF. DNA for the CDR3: TGTGCCAGTAGTACTAGCAGTTCCCCCTACAATGAGCAGTTCTTC. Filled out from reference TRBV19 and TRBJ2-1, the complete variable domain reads DGGITQSPKYLFRKEGQNVTLSCEQNLNHDAMYWYRQDPGQGLRLIYYSQIVNDFQKGDIAEGYSVSREKKESFPLTVTSAQKNPTAFYLCASSTSSSPYNEQFFGPGTRLTVL.

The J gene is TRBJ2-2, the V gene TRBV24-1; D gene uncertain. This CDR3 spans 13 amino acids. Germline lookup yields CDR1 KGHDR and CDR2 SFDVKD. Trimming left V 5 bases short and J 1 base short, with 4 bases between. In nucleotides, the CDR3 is TGTGCCACCAGTGTTATGAACACCGGGGAGCTGTTTTTT. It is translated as CATSVMNTGELFF.

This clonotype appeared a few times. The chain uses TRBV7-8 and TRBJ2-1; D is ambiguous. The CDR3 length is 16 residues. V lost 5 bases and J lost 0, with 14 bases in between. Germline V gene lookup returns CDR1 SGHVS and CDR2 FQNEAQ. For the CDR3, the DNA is TGTGCCAGCAGCCAAAAGGACCATAGCTCCTACAATGAGCAGTTCTTC. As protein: CASSQKDHSSYNEQFF.

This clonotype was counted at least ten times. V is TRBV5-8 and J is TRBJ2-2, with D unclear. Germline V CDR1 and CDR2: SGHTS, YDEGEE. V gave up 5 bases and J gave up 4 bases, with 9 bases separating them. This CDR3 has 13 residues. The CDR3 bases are TGTGCCAGCAGGTGGGGAACCACCGGGGAGCTGTTTTTT. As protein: CASRWGTTGELFF.

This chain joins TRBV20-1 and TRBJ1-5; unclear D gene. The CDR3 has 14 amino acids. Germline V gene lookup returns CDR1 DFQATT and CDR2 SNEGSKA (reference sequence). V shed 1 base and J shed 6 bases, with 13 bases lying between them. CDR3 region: CSARVPGISQPQHF. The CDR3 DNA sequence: TGCAGTGCTAGAGTTCCCGGGATAAGTCAGCCCCAGCATTTT.

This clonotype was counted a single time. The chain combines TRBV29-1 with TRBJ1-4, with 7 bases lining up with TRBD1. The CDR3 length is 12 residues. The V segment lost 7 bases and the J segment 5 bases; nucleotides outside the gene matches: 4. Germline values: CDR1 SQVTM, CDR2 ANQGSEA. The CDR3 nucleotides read TGCAGCGCGGAGGGGGCAAATGAAAAACTGTTTTTT. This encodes CSAEGANEKLFF.

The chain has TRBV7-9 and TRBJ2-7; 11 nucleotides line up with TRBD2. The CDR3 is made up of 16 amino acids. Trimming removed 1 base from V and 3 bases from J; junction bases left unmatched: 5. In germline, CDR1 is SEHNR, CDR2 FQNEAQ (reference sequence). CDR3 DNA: TGTGCCAGCAGCTTAGAACCGGGACTAGCGGTCTACGAGCAGTACTTC. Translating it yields CASSLEPGLAVYEQYF.

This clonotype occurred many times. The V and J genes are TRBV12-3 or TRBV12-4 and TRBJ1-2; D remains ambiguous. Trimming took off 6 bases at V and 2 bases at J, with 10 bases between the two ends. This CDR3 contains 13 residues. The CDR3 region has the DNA TGTGCCAGCAGCCTCATAGAGAACTATGGCTACACCTTC. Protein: CASSLIENYGYTF.

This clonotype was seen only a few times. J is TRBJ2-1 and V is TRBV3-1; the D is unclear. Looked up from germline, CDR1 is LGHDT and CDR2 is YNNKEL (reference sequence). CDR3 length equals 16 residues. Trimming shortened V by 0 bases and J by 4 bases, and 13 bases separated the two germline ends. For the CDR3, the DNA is TGTGCCAGCAGCCAAGACAGGTTAATTGTTTACAATGAGCAGTTCTTC. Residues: CASSQDRLIVYNEQFF.

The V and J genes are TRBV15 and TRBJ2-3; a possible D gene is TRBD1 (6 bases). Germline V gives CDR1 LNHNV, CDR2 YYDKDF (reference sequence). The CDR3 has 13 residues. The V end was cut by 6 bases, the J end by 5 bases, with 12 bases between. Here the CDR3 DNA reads TGTGCCACCAGAGGGGGAGATGGAGATACGCAGTATTTT. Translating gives CATRGGDGDTQYF.

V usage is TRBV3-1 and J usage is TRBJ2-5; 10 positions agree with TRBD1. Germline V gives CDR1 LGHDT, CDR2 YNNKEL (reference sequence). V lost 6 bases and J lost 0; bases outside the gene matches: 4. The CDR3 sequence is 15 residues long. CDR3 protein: CASSSGTGDQETQYF. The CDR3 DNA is TGTGCCAGCAGTTCAGGGACAGGGGACCAAGAGACCCAGTACTTC.

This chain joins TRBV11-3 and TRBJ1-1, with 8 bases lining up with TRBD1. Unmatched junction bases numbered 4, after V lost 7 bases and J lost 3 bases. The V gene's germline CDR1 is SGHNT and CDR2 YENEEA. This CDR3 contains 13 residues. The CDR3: CASTRDRHTEAFF. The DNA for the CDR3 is TGTGCCAGCACCCGGGACAGGCACACTGAAGCTTTCTTT. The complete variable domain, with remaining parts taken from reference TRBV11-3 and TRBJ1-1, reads EAGVVQSPRYKIIEKKQPVAFWCNPISGHNTLYWYLQNLGQGPELLIRYENEEAVDDSQLPKDRFSAERLKGVDSTLKIQPAELGDSAVYLCASTRDRHTEAFFGQGTRLTVV.